Listed here are 29 T cell receptor beta chains from one sample, sequenced in a study of blood T cell repertoires in COVID-19. The assay was immunoSEQ multiplex PCR, and TCRdb's table has in-frame clones only and misses some. Of about 250,000 clones listed, 70% to 90% were seen once; the top ten hold 3.5% to 5.5%. Input material: PBMCs or T cells enriched from blood (not recorded which). The receptors shown here come from a woman between 25 and 40 years old who had recovered from COVID-19.

The gene calls are TRBV24-1 and TRBJ2-5; a weak D match, TRBD2 (6 bases). Germline CDR1 and CDR2: KGHDR and SFDVKD. Deletions cut 0 bases from V and 5 bases from J, with 15 bases between. CDR3 size: 16 residues. The CDR3 sequence: CATSDLAGIGYETQYF. The CDR3 bases are TGTGCCACCAGTGATTTGGCGGGGATAGGTTACGAGACCCAGTACTTC.

The chain employs TRBV7-7 and TRBJ2-2, with 8 bases fitting TRBD1. Germline-derived CDR1 and CDR2 are SSHAT and FNYEAQ (reference sequence). This CDR3 has 15 amino acids. The V segment lost 5 bases and the J segment 7 bases; nucleotides outside the gene matches: 9. CDR3 bases: TGTGCCAGCAGCCCCAGGACAGGGAGAATCGGGGAGCTGTTTTTT. It yields the protein CASSPRTGRIGELFF. Filled out from reference TRBV7-7 and TRBJ2-2, the complete variable domain reads GAGVSQSPRYKVTKRGQDVTLRCDPISSHATLYWYQQALGQGPEFLTYFNYEAQPDKSGLPSDRFSAERPEGSISTLTIQRTEQRDSAMYRCASSPRTGRIGELFFGEGSRLTVL.

The rearrangement joins TRBV28 to TRBJ1-2; 7 bases match TRBD1. V dropped 4 bases and J dropped 4; count of bases not matched to a gene: 9. The length of the CDR3 is 15 residues. Per germline, CDR1 MDHEN and CDR2 SYDVKM. DNA of the CDR3: TGTGCCAGCAGTTCATTAGGGGGCGCCGGCTATGGCTACACCTTC. It translates to CASSSLGGAGYGYTF.

There are a few counts of this clone. The rearrangement joins TRBV6-5 to TRBJ1-6; D is undetermined. Germline V lookup: CDR1 MNHEY, CDR2 SVGAGI. V was cut by 6 bases and J by 6 bases, with 9 bases left in between. CDR3 size: 13 residues. The CDR3 is CASRPASNSPLHF. Written as DNA, the CDR3 is TGTGCCAGCAGACCTGCCAGTAATTCACCCCTCCACTTT.

Here the CDR3 DNA reads TGTGCCAGCAGCCCCGAAGGGGATCTATCTATCTATGGCTACACCTTC. This sequence encodes CASSPEGDLSIYGYTF. This chain joins TRBV9 and TRBJ1-2, with D perhaps TRBD1 (5 bases). V shed 4 bases and J shed 4 bases, with 20 bases lying between them. The germline CDR1 and CDR2 sequences are SGDLS and YYNGEE. The CDR3 contains 16 residues. Full variable domain (outside the CDR3, taken from reference TRBV9 and TRBJ1-2): DSGVTQTPKHLITATGQRVTLRCSPRSGDLSVYWYQQSLDQGLQFLIQYYNGEERAKGNILERFSAQQFPDLHSELNLSSLELGDSALYFCASSPEGDLSIYGYTFGSGTRLTVV.

Remarks on this clone: Sequence at one end of the junction differs from germline and may be a read error. V is TRBV28 and J is TRBJ1-5, with unresolved D. Germline V gives CDR1 MDHEN, CDR2 SYDVKM. The CDR3 totals 15 residues. CDR3 coding DNA: TGTGCCAGCAGCTTATTCTCGGAGTCCAATCAGCCCCAGCATTTT. Translation gives CASSLFSESNQPQHF.

The chain carries TRBV28 and TRBJ1-4, with D tentatively TRBD1 (6 bases). Looked up from germline, CDR1 is MDHEN and CDR2 is SYDVKM. Trimming left V 6 bases short and J 8 bases short, with 19 bases between. CDR3 length equals 15 residues. CDR3 sequence reads: CASRKLYLQGEKLFF. The CDR3 DNA follows: TGTGCCAGCAGGAAACTATATCTACAGGGCGAAAAACTGTTTTTT.

The chain uses TRBV15 and TRBJ2-3, with 12 bases that match TRBD2. The V gene end was trimmed by 6 bases and the J gene end by 2 bases; junction bases not matched to a gene: 3. CDR3 length: 15 amino acids. In germline, CDR1 is LNHNV, CDR2 YYDKDF (reference sequence). Here the CDR3 DNA reads TGTGCCACCAGTACTAGCGGGGGGACCACAGATACGCAGTATTTT. The encoded protein is CATSTSGGTTDTQYF.

V and J are TRBV7-9 and TRBJ1-3; no clear D gene. The CDR3 length is 12 residues. Trimming stripped 8 bases from V and 2 bases from J, with 7 bases between. Germline CDR1 reads SEHNR; CDR2 reads FQNEAQ (reference sequence). CDR3 sequence: CASGSAGNTIYF. The DNA for the CDR3 is TGTGCCAGCGGGAGCGCTGGAAACACCATATATTTT.

The rearrangement joins TRBV5-4 to TRBJ1-2; 8 bases fit TRBD1. CDR1 is SGHNT and CDR2 is YYREEE in the germline V gene (reference sequence). The CDR3 has 16 residues. Trimming removed 1 base from V and 0 bases from J; junction bases left unmatched: 5. This CDR3 reads CASSLRGQGSNYGYTF. The CDR3 DNA is TGTGCCAGCAGCTTGAGAGGACAGGGATCTAACTATGGCTACACCTTC.

The CDR3 protein is CATSDYRGVKRGTDTQYF. In DNA form, the CDR3 reads TGTGCCACCAGTGATTACCGCGGGGTTAAACGGGGCACAGATACGCAGTATTTT. V is TRBV24-1 and J is TRBJ2-3; TRBD2 might be the D (6 bases). CDR1 is KGHDR and CDR2 is SFDVKD in the germline V gene. There are 18 residues in the CDR3. V was pared by 2 bases and J by 1 base, with 18 bases between.

The chain has TRBV7-8 and TRBJ1-2; D uncertain. CDR3 length equals 15 residues. Germline V lookup: CDR1 SGHVS, CDR2 FQNEAQ. V shed 1 base and J shed 5 bases, with 14 bases lying between them. CDR3 DNA sequence: TGTGCCAGCAGCTTAGTGGCAGGTTCTTGGTATGGCTACACCTTC. Residues: CASSLVAGSWYGYTF.

The CDR3 coding sequence is TGTGCCAGCAGCCCTGCCCGGGCGGGGACTGAAGCTTTCTTT. This codes for CASSPARAGTEAFF. J is TRBJ1-1 and V is TRBV5-4; no definite D call. Trimming pared 4 bases from V and 5 bases from J, leaving 15 bases between. The CDR3 totals 14 residues. Germline CDR1 SGHNT, CDR2 YYREEE (reference sequence).

This sequence joins TRBV7-6 and TRBJ1-4; D is ambiguous. Between the trimmed V and J ends, which lost 3 bases and 0 bases, there was a span of 29 bases. The CDR3 length is 22 residues. In germline, CDR1 is SGHVS, CDR2 FNYEAQ. In DNA, the CDR3 is TGTGCCAGCAGCTTTGGGGTCCGCCACCTACGGGGAATAATGGCAACTAATGAAAAACTGTTTTTT. Protein product: CASSFGVRHLRGIMATNEKLFF.

The rearrangement links TRBV12-3 or TRBV12-4 to TRBJ2-7; 7 bases map to TRBD1. The CDR3 sequence is 12 residues long. V dropped 6 bases and J dropped 3; count of bases not matched to a gene: 2. The CDR3, as DNA: TGTGCCAGCAGGACAGGGAACTACGAGCAGTACTTC. Translated, it gives CASRTGNYEQYF.

The V call is TRBV27, the J call TRBJ2-7, with TRBD1 as a possible D gene (6 bases). V lost 6 bases to trimming and J lost 3 bases, with 15 bases between them. CDR3 length equals 14 residues. CDR1 MNHEY and CDR2 SMNVEV come from the germline V gene (reference sequence). CDR3 sequence reads: CASSYRTGLYEQYF. The CDR3 DNA sequence: TGTGCCAGCAGCTATAGAACAGGGCTCTACGAGCAGTACTTC.

In DNA form, the CDR3 reads TGTGCCAGCAGCCTGACGGGGTCAGTTAGCTCCTACGAGCAGTACTTC. Its protein is CASSLTGSVSSYEQYF. The chain links TRBV7-2 to TRBJ2-7; maybe TRBD2 (5 bases). Germline assignment: CDR1 SGHTA and CDR2 FQGNSA. Trimming took off 5 bases at V and 0 bases at J, with 17 bases between the two ends. The CDR3 loop spans 16 amino acids.

The CDR3 region has the DNA TGTGCCAGCAGCTGGGGGGGGACACCGTCCTACGAGCAGTACTTC. This encodes CASSWGGTPSYEQYF. The rearrangement links TRBV7-9 to TRBJ2-7, with D possibly matching TRBD2 (7 bases). This CDR3 is built from 15 residues. Germline V gene lookup returns CDR1 SEHNR and CDR2 FQNEAQ (reference sequence). Between the trimmed V and J ends, which lost 4 bases and 1 base, there was a span of 14 bases.

A few counts support this clone. The CDR3 DNA sequence: TGTGCCACCAGCAGAGGAATACAGGGGAACTATGGCTACACCTTC. Protein product: CATSRGIQGNYGYTF. The genes are TRBV15 and TRBJ1-2, with 7 bases fitting TRBD1. V dropped 1 base and J dropped 2; count of bases not matched to a gene: 4. In germline, CDR1 is LNHNV, CDR2 YYDKDF (reference sequence). This CDR3 is 15 amino acids long.

The rearrangement joins TRBV7-3 to TRBJ1-1; no firm D call. Trimming pared 5 bases from V and 0 bases from J, leaving 16 bases between. There are 16 residues in the CDR3. CDR1 and CDR2 (germline): SGHTA, FQGTGA. DNA for the CDR3: TGTGCCAGCAGCCCCGAACCGAGACTTTTGAACACTGAAGCTTTCTTT. Protein product: CASSPEPRLLNTEAFF.

The chain couples TRBV6-5 to TRBJ1-2; 8 nucleotides align to TRBD1. The CDR3 spans 16 residues. Per germline, CDR1 MNHEY and CDR2 SVGAGI. The V gene end was trimmed by 2 bases and the J gene end by 4 bases; junction bases not matched to a gene: 9. CDR3 sequence (DNA): TGTGCCAGCAGTTACAAACGACAGGGGCCTTCCTATGGCTACACCTTC. Its protein is CASSYKRQGPSYGYTF.

The chain employs TRBV11-2 and TRBJ1-2; tentatively, D is TRBD1 (6 bases). The CDR3 loop spans 17 amino acids. Looked up from germline, CDR1 is SGHAT and CDR2 is FQNNGV. The V end lost 2 bases, the J end lost 2 bases, and 18 bases lay between the germline ends. The CDR3 nucleotides are TGTGCCAGCAGCTTATCCCAGGGGCGAAGAGGCAACTATGGCTACACCTTC. This codes for CASSLSQGRRGNYGYTF.

In nucleotides, the CDR3 is TGTGCCAGCAGTCCAGGGAATAATAATGAGCAGTTCTTC. This gives the protein CASSPGNNNEQFF. The V and J genes are TRBV4-2 and TRBJ2-1; D might be TRBD1 (5 bases). This CDR3 has 13 amino acids. In germline, CDR1 is LGHNA, CDR2 YNFKEQ. The V gene lost 6 bases and the J gene lost 7 bases, with 13 bases spanning the gap.

This chain joins TRBV5-1 and TRBJ2-3; 7 bases align to TRBD2. CDR1 and CDR2 (germline): SGHRS, YFSETQ. J was trimmed by 0 bases and V by 0 bases; bases with no gene match: 4. The CDR3 consists of 16 residues. Here the CDR3 reads CASSLVTSSSTDTQYF. For the CDR3, the DNA is TGCGCCAGCAGCTTGGTGACTAGCTCTAGCACAGATACGCAGTATTTT.

This clone was counted only a few times. J is TRBJ2-6 and V is TRBV30, with D tentatively TRBD1 (7 bases). The germline V gene has CDR1 GTSNPN and CDR2 SVGIG (reference sequence). V shed 1 base and J shed 1 base, with 14 bases lying between them. CDR3 length equals 17 residues. In DNA, the CDR3 is TGTGCCTGGAGTGCCAGGAGGGGGCTATCTGGGGCCAACGTCCTGACTTTC. Its protein product is CAWSARRGLSGANVLTF.

J is TRBJ1-5 and V is TRBV7-2, with TRBD1 matching 9 bases. Germline loops: CDR1 SGHTA, CDR2 FQGNSA. V trimming: 5 bases; J trimming: 7 bases; junction bases outside the gene matches: 6. The CDR3 contains 14 residues. CDR3 bases: TGTGCCAGCAGCGCACGGACAGGGGAGCAGCCCCAGCATTTT. Translating gives CASSARTGEQPQHF.

This chain uses TRBV21-1 with TRBJ1-3; the table's D gene call, TRBD1, was not cross checked with the DNA. TRBV21-1 constitutes a pseudogene. This CDR3 has 17 residues. The CDR3 loop reads CASSKEGTGISGNTIYF. In DNA, the CDR3 is TGTGCCAGCAGCAAAGAAGGGACAGGGATCTCTGGAAACACCATATATTTT.

This clone has just one count. The CDR3 loop reads CATNEGRVNYGYTF. The CDR3 DNA follows: TGTGCCACTAACGAGGGGAGGGTCAACTATGGCTACACCTTC. V usage is TRBV15 and J usage is TRBJ1-2, with a possible D match to TRBD1 (5 bases). This CDR3 spans 14 amino acids. Germline-derived CDR1 and CDR2 are LNHNV and YYDKDF (reference sequence). The ends were cut back, 9 bases at V and 2 bases at J, with 16 bases in the middle.

The rearrangement links TRBV5-6 to TRBJ2-7; 8 bases align to TRBD2. The CDR3 spans 16 residues. Germline V lookup: CDR1 SGHDT, CDR2 YYEEEE. Germline trimming cut 4 bases from V and 4 bases from J; bases unmatched to any gene: 13. The CDR3 sequence: CASSPSLAGFNYEQYF. The CDR3 bases are TGTGCCAGCAGCCCCTCCTTAGCGGGATTTAATTACGAGCAGTACTTC.